This T cell receptor (beta chain) originates from a study of blood T cell repertoires in COVID-19. Across the study: There were acute and convalescent COVID-19 samples, and they came from the United States, Italy and Spain. In each case, the material was cDNA or gDNA derived from T cells, B-cell-depleted T cells, or PBMCs.

Per the original methods: Amplification from reference gene primers served as the basis for estimated nucleated cell counts. TCRdb keeps only in-frame clones here, not all; method: immunoSEQ multiplex PCR. V and J calls and clone size come straight from that table; D and trimming were deduced from the DNA. Of around 300,000 clones listed, about 82% are singletons. In its sample, this clone was seen once. Sequencing was done on a sample of peripheral blood. The clonotype comes from a human donor in a cohort sampled during active COVID-19.

This CDR3 is CASSLVGSYEQYF. CDR3 bases: TGTGCCAGCAGTTTAGTCGGTAGTTACGAGCAGTACTTC. The V and J genes are TRBV27 and TRBJ2-7, with D unclear. The ends were cut back, 2 bases at V and 4 bases at J, with 9 bases in the middle. In germline, CDR1 is MNHEY, CDR2 SMNVEV (reference sequence). The CDR3 consists of 13 residues.